Below, one T cell receptor (beta chain) is given with its context. Its antigen remains unidentified. The data belong to a study of post-analysis software for immune sequencing data. Study-wide results and limits: Roughly five TRBV segments, including TRBV5-6, TRBV5-1 and TRBV20-1, were more frequent in patients than controls. Compared with controls, patients showed significantly lower normalized Chao1 diversity.

cDNA libraries for TCR beta contained unique molecular identifiers. When 1 to 10 million T cells were used, they gave approximately 450,000 cDNA molecules. MiXCR was run by TCRdb on the PCR reads, yielding one entry per CDR3 protein. The sample consists of about half a million distinct CDR3 sequences, around 36% of them appearing once. CDR3 length equals 16 residues. V was pared by 5 bases and J by 2 bases, with 6 bases of the junction left unmatched. Germline V lookup: CDR1 MNHNY, CDR2 SVGAGI (reference sequence). The sequenced sample was blood. This TCR was sampled from a girl between 2 and 17 years old with multiple sclerosis. J is TRBJ2-6 and V is TRBV6-6; 7 bases fit TRBD1. The CDR3 nucleotides are TGTGCCAGCAGTAACCCACAGGGGACTGGGGCCAACGTCCTGACTTTC. Translation: CASSNPQGTGANVLTF.